This T cell receptor beta chain appears in the sequencing data of a study of monozygotic twins with inflammatory bowel disease (dated by TCRdb to about 2019). Describing the broader study: In total, roughly 30 monozygotic twin pairs made up the full study: 19 Danish pairs, all IBD-discordant, plus nine German pairs, of which four were IBD-concordant and five were IBD-discordant. Each individual had, on average, about 151 000 unique TCRalpha sequences and 181 000 unique TCRbeta sequences available for analysis. The search for disease-associated traits relied mainly on comparing IBD patients with their genetically identical healthy co-twins within discordant pairs.

From each donor, an approximately 2.4 ml peripheral blood sample was drawn into PAXgene tubes and stored at -80 degrees C. Without any T cell sorting, total RNA was extracted from whole blood using the PAXgene blood miRNA kit on an automated QIAcube. Peripheral blood from monozygotic twin pairs concordant or discordant for inflammatory bowel disease was subjected to deep TCRalpha and TCRbeta repertoire profiling with unique molecular barcoding. For every twin pair, smoking habits were documented, and each individual was categorised as a current, former or never smoker. Library prep was done by 5' RACE. Preparation of each TCR library used around 3,500 ng of total RNA. cDNA was synthesized with SMARTScribe reverse transcriptase in eight separate reactions per sample. Unique molecular identifiers containing a 6-nucleotide sample barcode were introduced through template switching during cDNA synthesis. Amplification of TCRalpha and TCRbeta cDNA involved two nested PCRs of around 15 and 9 cycles, and each PCR was followed by bead purification. Before amplification, the cDNA was both treated with uracil DNA-glycosylase and purified with the QIAquick PCR purification kit. In the second PCR, Illumina TruSeq-compatible adapters and sample-specific barcodes were added. TapeStation and Qubit were used to check library quality and concentration, and approximately 5 ng of each library went into the pool. Pooled libraries were sequenced on an Illumina HiSeq2500 single-index Rapid Run with 2 x 100 bp reads and custom sequencing primers. Per the source publication's procedure: UMI-based consensus assembly with MiGEC version 1.2.6 was used to correct PCR and sequencing errors. MiXCR version 2.1.1 was used to carry out V(D)J alignment, clonotype assembly and CDR3 extraction. To normalise gene usage, clonotype sharing and MAIT/NKT TCR abundance, the top 1000, 10 000 and 20 000 clonotypes in each sample were analysed. Diversity was computed as the inverse Simpson index with the vegan R package after downsampling to 27 000 UMIs. Paired Mann-Whitney U tests were applied to discordant twin pairs, and Benjamini-Hochberg correction was used for multiple testing. Based on TCRdb reprocessing of the reads, there is one entry per CDR3 protein sequence, and DNA is missing. Here the V and J calls rest on TCRdb's processing, not on the authors' analysis. This sample's table lists over 100,000 distinct CDR3 sequences. Around 11% of the sample comes from the top ten.

The CDR3 runs 14 amino acids, cysteine and phenylalanine included. No DNA sequence is on record. Reading the germline V gene (reference sequence) gives CDR1 SEHNR and CDR2 FQNEAQ. Beyond this particular receptor, the publication reports: Because patients received different immunosuppressive treatments, the repertoires may have picked up extra background noise and variability between individuals. IBD patients shared fewer clonotypes with other individuals than healthy twins did, most markedly in patients showing signs of disease activity. No difference in repertoire similarity was observed between concordant and discordant twins, possibly owing to limited statistical power. The results gave no support for a single strong signal or clonotype linked to IBD. The analysis was unable to tell apart different T cell subtypes. Measured by the inverse Simpson index, TCRbeta repertoire diversity was lower in IBD patients than in their healthy co-twins.

On this clonotype itself: Its cognate antigen has yet to be identified.

Sequencing input: blood. The clonotype originates from a human donor with ulcerative colitis or Crohn's disease, or a healthy co-twin of an affected twin (not recorded which). This chain joins TRBV7-9 to TRBJ2-7; TCRdb's D call, TRBD1, is unchecked because there is no DNA. Here the CDR3 is given as CASSRGQFSYEQYF.